The 30 T cell receptor beta chains in this list originate from one sample, sequenced in a study of cytomegalovirus exposure and HLA in healthy donors. Primers for the PCR totalled 60 Vbeta and 13 Jbeta. Profiled with immunoSEQ multiplex PCR; TCRdb holds only in-frame clones, not every one. The sample consists of fewer than 250,000 clones, more than 75% of them appearing once. Sequencing was done on a sample of PBMCs. The receptors were gathered from a man aged 35 to 55 in good health and CMV-seropositive.

This chain joins TRBV5-1 and TRBJ2-2; maybe TRBD2 (5 bases). Germline V CDR1 and CDR2: SGHRS, YFSETQ. V lost 0 bases and J 2 bases, leaving 11 bases between the germline ends. The CDR3 is 16 residues long. The CDR3 DNA reads as TGCGCCAGCAGCTTGGGAGGGAACATCAACACCGGGGAGCTGTTTTTT. As protein: CASSLGGNINTGELFF. The full variable domain, completed using reference TRBV5-1 and TRBJ2-2, is KAGVTQTPRYLIKTRGQQVTLSCSPISGHRSVSWYQQTPGQGLQFLFEYFSETQRNKGNFPGRFSGRQFSNSRSEMNVSTLELGDSALYLCASSLGGNINTGELFFGEGSRLTVL.

The chain is built from TRBV6-5 and TRBJ1-1; 7 nucleotides align to TRBD1. This CDR3 region has 15 residues. The J segment lost 0 bases and the V segment lost 1 base, leaving 2 bases of the junction unmatched. The germline CDR1 and CDR2 sequences are MNHEY and SVGAGI. The CDR3 sequence: CASSYLGQLNTEAFF. The CDR3 DNA reads as TGTGCCAGCAGTTACTTGGGACAGTTGAACACTGAAGCTTTCTTT.

The chain uses TRBV6-6 and TRBJ2-7, with 9 positions matching TRBD1. CDR3 length: 14 residues. Per the germline V gene, CDR1 is MNHNY and CDR2 is SVGAGI (reference sequence). J lost 4 bases, V lost 5 bases, and 6 bases had no gene match. This chain's CDR3 is CASSPRDRAYEQYV. The CDR3 bases are TGTGCCAGCAGTCCCCGGGACAGGGCTTACGAGCAGTACGTC.

This clone was recorded once. The chain employs TRBV27 and TRBJ2-3, with 9 bases matching TRBD1. The germline V gene has CDR1 MNHEY and CDR2 SMNVEV (reference sequence). Trimming at V came to 7 bases and at J to 4 bases, leaving 12 bases not matched to a gene. The CDR3 is 16 residues long. CDR3 DNA: TGTGCCAGCAACCACTACAGGGGGCAGGGCCCAGATACGCAGTATTTT. This gives the protein CASNHYRGQGPDTQYF.

The chain carries TRBV29-1 and TRBJ1-2; D remains unclear. The V end lost 5 bases, the J end lost 3 bases, and 13 bases lay between the germline ends. This CDR3 is built from 13 residues. CDR1 is SQVTM, CDR2 ANQGSEA, per germline. The DNA of the CDR3 is TGCAGCGTTATACCCCGGACTTACTATGGCTACACCTTC. This codes for CSVIPRTYYGYTF.

This chain connects TRBV6-1 to TRBJ1-1, with D unresolved. This CDR3 spans 15 amino acids. The germline CDR1 and CDR2 sequences are MNHNS and SASEGT. V was cut by 4 bases and J by 0 bases, with 12 bases left in between. Here the CDR3 reads CASSGGGGVNTEAFF. CDR3 DNA sequence: TGTGCCAGCAGTGGAGGAGGTGGGGTGAACACTGAAGCTTTCTTT.

The rearrangement links TRBV25-1 to TRBJ1-4, with TRBD1 matching over 9 bases. The V gene's germline CDR1 is MGHDK and CDR2 SYGVNS. The V gene end was trimmed by 1 base and the J gene end by 6 bases; junction bases not matched to a gene: 3. The CDR3 loop spans 15 amino acids. CDR3 residues: CASSESRTGDEKLFF. CDR3 bases: TGTGCCAGCAGTGAATCTCGGACAGGGGATGAAAAACTGTTTTTT.

This chain joins TRBV5-1 and TRBJ1-2; TRBD1 agrees at 9 bases. This CDR3 comprises 14 residues. With 4 bases clipped from V and 2 bases from J, the junction kept 3 bases outside the gene matches. Looked up from germline, CDR1 is SGHRS and CDR2 is YFSETQ. CDR3 in amino acids: CASSGTGTNYGYTF. CDR3 nucleotide sequence: TGCGCCAGCAGCGGGACAGGGACGAACTATGGCTACACCTTC. Complete variable domain (other parts from reference TRBV5-1 and TRBJ1-2): KAGVTQTPRYLIKTRGQQVTLSCSPISGHRSVSWYQQTPGQGLQFLFEYFSETQRNKGNFPGRFSGRQFSNSRSEMNVSTLELGDSALYLCASSGTGTNYGYTFGSGTRLTVV.

The chain carries TRBV5-1 and TRBJ2-1; D perhaps matches TRBD1 (5 bases). Trimming cost V 1 base and J 2 bases, with 13 bases left between them. In germline, CDR1 is SGHRS, CDR2 YFSETQ. This CDR3 has 16 residues. CDR3 coding DNA: TGCGCCAGCAGCTTGTTACAGGAGCGCACCTACAATGAGCAGTTCTTC. This codes for CASSLLQERTYNEQFF.

CDR3 sequence (DNA): TGCAGTGCTAGAGCCTTCAATGAGCAGTTCTTC. It is translated as CSARAFNEQFF. The rearrangement uses TRBV20-1 and TRBJ2-1; D uncertain. CDR3 length: 11 residues. Per germline, CDR1 DFQATT and CDR2 SNEGSKA (reference sequence). The germline V and J ends were trimmed by 1 base and 6 bases, with 4 bases remaining between them.

The chain has TRBV27 and TRBJ2-2; D gene unclear. Trimming took 3 bases from V and 4 from J, leaving 6 bases between them. CDR3 length: 13 residues. Germline CDR1 reads MNHEY; CDR2 reads SMNVEV (reference sequence). For the CDR3, the DNA is TGTGCCAGCAGTTTCGGGTCCACCGGGGAGCTGTTTTTT. Protein sequence: CASSFGSTGELFF.

Note on this clone: The sample carries other DNA sequences with the same CDR3. This sequence joins TRBV9 and TRBJ1-3; D is unresolved. In germline, CDR1 is SGDLS, CDR2 YYNGEE. The CDR3 has 13 residues. Trimming stripped 3 bases from V and 0 bases from J, with 4 bases between. This CDR3 is CASSDSSGNTIYF. The CDR3 nucleotides read TGTGCCAGCAGCGATAGCTCTGGAAACACCATATATTTT.

Only a few counts were recorded for this clone. This rearrangement joins TRBV9 to TRBJ2-5; 13 bases align to TRBD2. The CDR3 is 18 residues long. J was trimmed by 5 bases and V by 3 bases; bases with no gene match: 13. Germline V gene sequence: CDR1 SGDLS, CDR2 YYNGEE. The CDR3 reads CASSGAPGLAGPHETQYF. For the CDR3, the DNA is TGTGCCAGCAGCGGCGCGCCGGGACTAGCGGGGCCCCACGAGACCCAGTACTTC.

The rearrangement links TRBV30 to TRBJ2-5; 10 nucleotides line up with TRBD1. Trimming at V came to 7 bases and at J to 4 bases, leaving 3 bases not matched to a gene. Looked up from germline, CDR1 is GTSNPN and CDR2 is SVGIG (reference sequence). CDR3 length: 12 residues. The CDR3 nucleotides read TGTGCCTCGGGACAGGGGTCAGAGACCCAGTACTTC. Amino acids: CASGQGSETQYF.

This clone was seen just once. V and J are TRBV7-3 and TRBJ2-5; tentative D call: TRBD2 (5 bases). The germline V and J ends were trimmed by 2 bases and 2 bases, with 15 bases remaining between them. The CDR3 has 16 amino acids. CDR1 SGHTA and CDR2 FQGTGA come from the germline V gene. In DNA form, the CDR3 reads TGTGCCAGCAGCTTAGGAATTAGCGAACAACAAGAGACCCAGTACTTC. As protein: CASSLGISEQQETQYF. The variable domain in full, with the rest retrieved from reference TRBV7-3 and TRBJ2-5, is GAGVSQTPSNKVTEKGKYVELRCDPISGHTALYWYRQSLGQGPEFLIYFQGTGAADDSGLPNDRFFAVRPEGSVSTLKIQRTERGDSAVYLCASSLGISEQQETQYFGPGTRLLVL.

The rearrangement joins TRBV11-3 to TRBJ1-1; D not resolved. The V gene's germline CDR1 is SGHNT and CDR2 YENEEA. The CDR3 extends over 14 amino acids. Between the trimmed V and J ends, which lost 3 bases and 0 bases, there was a span of 8 bases. CDR3 nucleotide sequence: TGTGCCAGCAGCTTCGAGGGAATGAACACTGAAGCTTTCTTT. It codes for CASSFEGMNTEAFF.

This chain connects TRBV27 to TRBJ2-3; TRBD2 matches 8 bases. The V gene's germline CDR1 is MNHEY and CDR2 SMNVEV (reference sequence). Losses at the gene ends were 2 bases for V and 1 base for J; bases not matched to a gene: 14. This CDR3 is 19 amino acids long. In DNA form, the CDR3 reads TGTGCCAGCAGTTTAGGGGTAGCGGGAACGAAAAGACGCACAGATACGCAGTATTTT. The encoded protein is CASSLGVAGTKRRTDTQYF.

This chain links TRBV28 with TRBJ2-7; maybe TRBD1 (7 bases). Trimming shortened V by 5 bases and J by 4 bases, and 12 bases separated the two germline ends. In germline, CDR1 is MDHEN, CDR2 SYDVKM. This CDR3 is built from 13 residues. The DNA of the CDR3 is TGTGCCAGCAGTCTTCAGGGGGGTTACGAGCAGTACGTC. Residues: CASSLQGGYEQYV.

V and J are TRBV6-1 and TRBJ1-5, with D uncertain. The V gene lost 10 bases and the J gene lost 6 bases, with 19 bases spanning the gap. The CDR3 contains 14 residues. Germline V gene lookup returns CDR1 MNHNS and CDR2 SASEGT. CDR3 sequence (DNA): TGTGCCACCCTTAGGGAGGACGACGGTCAGCCCCAGCATTTT. Protein: CATLREDDGQPQHF.

The chain is built from TRBV7-6 and TRBJ1-3, with D maybe TRBD1 (6 bases). Germline V gene data show CDR1 as SGHVS and CDR2 as FNYEAQ. The CDR3 covers 17 residues. With 0 bases removed from V and 4 bases from J, the gap between germline ends came to 16 bases. The CDR3 nucleotides read TGTGCCAGCAGCTTAGCGCCAGGGGCGAATTGGGGAAACACCATATATTTT. Translating it yields CASSLAPGANWGNTIYF.

This clone has only a few counts. This chain links TRBV7-9 with TRBJ2-4, with TRBD2 matching over 11 bases. Germline CDR1 reads SEHNR; CDR2 reads FQNEAQ (reference sequence). The CDR3 length is 17 residues. Losses at the gene ends were 0 bases for V and 4 bases for J; bases not matched to a gene: 5. Here the CDR3 reads CASSLATSGNSKNIQYF. The CDR3 nucleotides are TGTGCCAGCAGCTTAGCGACTAGCGGGAACAGTAAAAACATTCAGTACTTC. Full variable domain (missing parts from reference TRBV7-9 and TRBJ2-4): DTGVSQNPRHKITKRGQNVTFRCDPISEHNRLYWYRQTLGQGPEFLTYFQNEAQLEKSRLLSDRFSAERPKGSFSTLEIQRTEQGDSAMYLCASSLATSGNSKNIQYFGAGTRLSVL.

This clone was counted between two and nine times. The genes are TRBV5-1 and TRBJ2-1; no clear D. This CDR3 is 15 amino acids long. Germline values: CDR1 SGHRS, CDR2 YFSETQ. Trimming removed 0 bases at V and 7 bases at J, with 14 bases between. The CDR3 reads CASSLDVRPGNEQFF. DNA of the CDR3: TGCGCCAGCAGCTTGGACGTGCGGCCCGGTAATGAGCAGTTCTTC.

The rearrangement uses TRBV10-3 and TRBJ2-1; tentatively, D is TRBD2 (6 bases). Germline CDR1 is ENHRY and CDR2 is SYGVKD. Deletions cut 2 bases from V and 0 bases from J, with 11 bases between. This CDR3 is 16 amino acids long. For the CDR3, the DNA is TGTGCCATCAGTGAGACTAGCTATAACTCCTACAATGAGCAGTTCTTC. Residues: CAISETSYNSYNEQFF.

In its sample, this clone was seen a few times. This CDR3 reads CASSYSRITYGYTF. Here the CDR3 DNA reads TGTGCCAGCAGTTATAGCCGGATCACGTATGGCTACACCTTC. The chain joins TRBV6-5 to TRBJ1-2; D gene uncertain. This CDR3 region has 14 residues. Germline V CDR1 and CDR2: MNHEY, SVGAGI. With 3 bases removed from V and 5 bases from J, the gap between germline ends came to 13 bases.

J is TRBJ1-5 and V is TRBV7-9, with a weak D call TRBD1 (6 bases). CDR3 length: 16 residues. Germline V CDR1 and CDR2: SEHNR, FQNEAQ (reference sequence). Trimming left V 1 base short and J 4 bases short, with 14 bases between. CDR3 nucleotide sequence: TGTGCCAGCAGCTTAGAAGGCAGGGGACATAATCAGCCCCAGCATTTT. Its protein product is CASSLEGRGHNQPQHF.

The J gene is TRBJ2-3, the V gene TRBV19; TRBD2 agrees at 8 bases. The CDR3 runs to 14 residues. Losses at the gene ends were 10 bases for V and 5 bases for J; bases not matched to a gene: 11. Germline assignment: CDR1 LNHDA and CDR2 SQIVND (reference sequence). CDR3 nucleotide sequence: TGTGCCACCCAAAGGACGGGAGGGGTAGATACGCAGTATTTT. This gives the protein CATQRTGGVDTQYF.

The chain uses TRBV5-1 and TRBJ2-5; 9 bases fit TRBD1. V trimming: 4 bases; J trimming: 5 bases; junction bases outside the gene matches: 6. The CDR3 runs 14 residues. CDR1 is SGHRS, CDR2 YFSETQ, per germline. CDR3: CASSPRTGEETQYF. CDR3 DNA: TGCGCCAGCAGCCCGCGGACAGGGGAGGAGACCCAGTACTTC. The full variable domain, rest sourced from reference TRBV5-1 and TRBJ2-5, is KAGVTQTPRYLIKTRGQQVTLSCSPISGHRSVSWYQQTPGQGLQFLFEYFSETQRNKGNFPGRFSGRQFSNSRSEMNVSTLELGDSALYLCASSPRTGEETQYFGPGTRLLVL.

The chain has TRBV7-7 and TRBJ1-2, with 9 bases aligning to TRBD1. V gave up 5 bases and J gave up 8 bases; unmatched junction bases: 12. CDR3 length: 15 amino acids. Per the germline V gene, CDR1 is SSHAT and CDR2 is FNYEAQ (reference sequence). The CDR3 sequence: CASSGTGISSKGYTF. The DNA for the CDR3 is TGTGCCAGCAGCGGGACAGGGATCTCCTCCAAGGGCTACACCTTC. Full variable domain (missing parts from reference TRBV7-7 and TRBJ1-2): GAGVSQSPRYKVTKRGQDVTLRCDPISSHATLYWYQQALGQGPEFLTYFNYEAQPDKSGLPSDRFSAERPEGSISTLTIQRTEQRDSAMYRCASSGTGISSKGYTFGSGTRLTVV.

The V call is TRBV5-1, the J call TRBJ2-1; D possibly corresponds to TRBD2 (6 bases). Trimming shortened V by 1 base and J by 5 bases, and 10 bases separated the two germline ends. The germline CDR1 and CDR2 sequences are SGHRS and YFSETQ. CDR3 size: 14 residues. The CDR3 DNA is TGCGCCAGCAGCTTGTATGCTAGCGACAATGAGCAGTTCTTC. This translates into CASSLYASDNEQFF.

The chain recombines TRBV4-2 with TRBJ2-3; TRBD2 matches 11 bases. CDR3 length: 16 residues. Trimming removed 3 bases from V and 2 bases from J; junction bases left unmatched: 4. Germline CDR1 LGHNA, CDR2 YNFKEQ. CDR3 DNA sequence: TGTGCCAGCAGCCATGTAGCGGGGGGGGACACAGATACGCAGTATTTT. It yields the protein CASSHVAGGDTDTQYF.